These 26 T cell receptor beta chains were all obtained from the same sample, sequenced in a study of response to subunit inactivated influenza vaccine. From the RT-PCR reads, TCRdb called clonotypes with MiXCR, one entry per CDR3 protein. The data show roughly 540,000 distinct CDR3 sequences, with approximately 22% seen just once and about 2.8% held by the top ten. The same data also went into a second study, on T cells expressing NK-cell markers. As reported in that work: The TCR beta cDNA came from 5'RACE template switching with UMIs.

The material sequenced was CD4+ T cells sorted from PBMCs, taken about 11 days after vaccination. These receptors all come from a man in his fifties who received an inactivated influenza vaccine.

This clonotype was observed a handful of times. The chain employs TRBV20-1 and TRBJ1-1; a possible D gene is TRBD1 (5 bases). CDR3 length equals 14 residues. Germline CDR1 and CDR2: DFQATT and SNEGSKA (reference sequence). V lost 1 base, J lost 1 base, and 10 bases lay in between. This CDR3 reads CSARAGAENTEAFF. CDR3 nucleotide sequence: TGCAGTGCTAGAGCCGGGGCCGAGAACACTGAAGCTTTCTTT.

This clonotype was observed a handful of times. The V and J genes are TRBV12-3 or TRBV12-4 and TRBJ2-1; tentative D call: TRBD1 (5 bases). V was cut by 5 bases and J by 1 base, with 12 bases left in between. The CDR3 runs to 15 residues. The CDR3 sequence is CASSGKQGSYNEQFF. CDR3 sequence (DNA): TGTGCCAGCAGTGGTAAGCAGGGTTCCTACAATGAGCAGTTCTTC.

This clonotype has a handful of counts. The chain joins TRBV20-1 to TRBJ2-1; either TRBD1 or TRBD2 may fit D (5 bases each). V shed 5 bases and J shed 7 bases, with 15 bases lying between them. Germline loops: CDR1 DFQATT, CDR2 SNEGSKA (reference sequence). The CDR3 contains 13 residues. The CDR3 protein is CSALGEWGNEQFF. The CDR3 nucleotides are TGCAGTGCTCTAGGGGAGTGGGGTAATGAGCAGTTCTTC.

The chain carries TRBV4-2 and TRBJ1-1; no reliable D call. The V gene lost 6 bases and the J gene lost 4 bases, with 12 bases spanning the gap. CDR3 size: 13 residues. Germline CDR1 reads LGHNA; CDR2 reads YNFKEQ. The CDR3 region has the DNA TGTGCCAGCAGTTCGGACGAGGCCACTGAAGCTTTCTTT. It encodes CASSSDEATEAFF.

This clonotype has a handful of counts. Its ends do not fully match the called genes, so a read error is possible. The J gene is TRBJ2-7, the V gene TRBV10-3, with 8 bases aligning to TRBD1. Germline V lookup: CDR1 ENHRY, CDR2 SYGVKD. CDR3 length: 17 residues. CDR3 nucleotides: TGTGCCATCAGTCAGTCAGGGGGCGGAACAATAAACTACGAGCAGTACTTC. It is translated as CAISQSGGGTINYEQYF.

This clonotype has more than one count but fewer than ten. The rearrangement joins TRBV9 to TRBJ2-3; 8 positions agree with TRBD2. The CDR3 runs to 16 residues. V gave up 0 bases and J gave up 5 bases; unmatched junction bases: 8. The germline V gene encodes CDR1 SGDLS and CDR2 YYNGEE. CDR3 nucleotides: TGTGCCAGCAGCGTAGAGGGCCTAGCGGGTGGAGATACGCAGTATTTT. As protein: CASSVEGLAGGDTQYF.

V is TRBV29-1 and J is TRBJ1-5; weak D call: TRBD1 (5 bases). The CDR3 runs to 13 residues. V was clipped by 4 bases and J by 1 base, with 8 bases between them. Germline-derived CDR1 and CDR2 are SQVTM and ANQGSEA. Written as DNA, the CDR3 is TGCAGCGTTGGGGCAGGGAGCAATCAGCCCCAGCATTTT. Its translation is CSVGAGSNQPQHF. Using reference TRBV29-1 and TRBJ1-5 for the parts outside the CDR3, the full variable domain is SAVISQKPSRDICQRGTSLTIQCQVDSQVTMMFWYRQQPGQSLTLIATANQGSEATYESGFVIDKFPISRPNLTFSTLTVSNMSPEDSSIYLCSVGAGSNQPQHFGDGTRLSIL.

This clonotype was picked up a small number of times. V is TRBV10-3 and J is TRBJ2-5; D assignment may be TRBD1 or TRBD2 (5 bases each). Germline V lookup: CDR1 ENHRY, CDR2 SYGVKD. The CDR3 loop spans 14 amino acids. Trimming left V 2 bases short and J 4 bases short, with 11 bases between. The CDR3: CAISEPRDPETQYF. The CDR3 coding sequence is TGTGCCATCAGTGAGCCGAGGGACCCAGAGACCCAGTACTTC.

This clonotype has more than one count but fewer than ten. V usage is TRBV18 and J usage is TRBJ1-1; the D is unclear. Per germline, CDR1 KGHSH and CDR2 LQKENI. Trimming shortened V by 2 bases and J by 4 bases, and 8 bases separated the two germline ends. This CDR3 comprises 13 residues. CDR3 coding DNA: TGTGCCAGCTCACCAGACATAAGCACTGAAGCTTTCTTT. The encoded protein is CASSPDISTEAFF. The full variable domain, its missing parts supplied by reference TRBV18 and TRBJ1-1, is NAGVMQNPRHLVRRRGQEARLRCSPMKGHSHVYWYRQLPEEGLKFMVYLQKENIIDESGMPKERFSAEFPKEGPSILRIQQVVRGDSAAYFCASSPDISTEAFFGQGTRLTVV.

The chain is built from TRBV10-3 and TRBJ1-6, with a weak D call TRBD1 (5 bases). With 8 bases removed from V and 7 bases from J, the gap between germline ends came to 9 bases. CDR3 length: 12 amino acids. The germline gives CDR1 ENHRY, CDR2 SYGVKD. This chain's CDR3 is CAIGASNSPLHF. The CDR3 DNA reads TGTGCCATCGGGGCCTCCAATTCACCCCTCCACTTT.

The CDR3 region is CASSPDWNEQFF. CDR3 DNA: TGTGCCAGCAGTCCGGACTGGAATGAGCAGTTCTTC. The chain employs TRBV12-3 or TRBV12-4 and TRBJ2-1; weak D call: TRBD2 (5 bases). The CDR3 totals 12 residues. The germline V and J ends were trimmed by 5 bases and 7 bases, with 9 bases remaining between them.

This clonotype showed up many times. V and J are TRBV29-1 and TRBJ2-7, with 9 bases identical to TRBD1. V was pared by 4 bases and J by 6 bases, with 4 bases of the junction left unmatched. This CDR3 contains 12 residues. CDR1 and CDR2 (germline): SQVTM, ANQGSEA. CDR3 in DNA: TGCAGCGTTGGGGACAGGGTTGGCGAGCAGTACTTC. It translates to CSVGDRVGEQYF.

The V call is TRBV3-1, the J call TRBJ2-7; 9 bases agree with TRBD1. This CDR3 contains 17 residues. The ends lost 0 bases at V and 2 bases at J; junction bases unmatched: 8. Germline loops: CDR1 LGHDT, CDR2 YNNKEL (reference sequence). DNA of the CDR3: TGTGCCAGCAGCCAAGAAACGGACAGGGGCTTACCCTACGAGCAGTACTTC. Protein product: CASSQETDRGLPYEQYF.

This clonotype was recorded a few times. The chain recombines TRBV7-2 with TRBJ2-3; 11 bases line up with TRBD2. J was trimmed by 2 bases and V by 3 bases; bases with no gene match: 4. Germline loops: CDR1 SGHTA, CDR2 FQGNSA. The length of the CDR3 is 16 residues. The CDR3 here is CASSFVAGGSTDTQYF. The CDR3 DNA is TGTGCCAGCAGCTTCGTAGCGGGAGGGTCCACAGATACGCAGTATTTT.

This chain's CDR3 is CSDRKGYGYTF. The CDR3 bases are TGCAGCGACCGAAAAGGGTATGGCTACACCTTC. This chain uses TRBV29-1 with TRBJ1-2; D is unresolved. Trimming cost V 7 bases and J 5 bases, with 11 bases left between them. The CDR3 length is 11 residues. Germline loops: CDR1 SQVTM, CDR2 ANQGSEA.

CDR3 sequence reads: CAISEGLSNQPQHF. In DNA, the CDR3 is TGTGCCATCAGTGAGGGACTTAGCAATCAGCCCCAGCATTTT. The chain carries TRBV10-3 and TRBJ1-5, with no clear D. The CDR3 consists of 14 residues. V was cut by 2 bases and J by 0 bases, with 5 bases left in between. Germline V gives CDR1 ENHRY, CDR2 SYGVKD.

V usage is TRBV2 and J usage is TRBJ2-3, with unresolved D. Between the trimmed V and J ends, which lost 2 bases and 0 bases, there was a span of 6 bases. CDR3 length equals 14 residues. CDR1 is SNHLY, CDR2 FYNNEI, per germline. The CDR3 nucleotides are TGTGCCAGCAGTGAACCGCAGAGCACAGATACGCAGTATTTT. Encoded protein: CASSEPQSTDTQYF.

In its sample, this clonotype was seen many times. The genes are TRBV7-6 and TRBJ2-1, with 9 nucleotides matching TRBD2. CDR3 length: 19 residues. Germline CDR1 reads SGHVS; CDR2 reads FNYEAQ. With 5 bases clipped from V and 1 base from J, the junction kept 15 bases outside the gene matches. This CDR3 reads CASSPSLGGGASSYNEQFF. As DNA, the CDR3 is TGTGCCAGCAGCCCGAGCCTTGGCGGGGGGGCCAGTTCCTACAATGAGCAGTTCTTC. Combining the CDR3 with reference TRBV7-6 and TRBJ2-1 gives the whole variable domain GAGVSQSPRYKVTKRGQDVALRCDPISGHVSLYWYRQALGQGPEFLTYFNYEAQQDKSGLPNDRFSAERPEGSISTLTIQRTEQRDSAMYRCASSPSLGGGASSYNEQFFGPGTRLTVL.

This clonotype was counted only a few times. The chain carries TRBV29-1 and TRBJ2-1; D unresolved. Trimming pared 8 bases from V and 0 bases from J, leaving 11 bases between. In germline, CDR1 is SQVTM, CDR2 ANQGSEA. The CDR3 loop spans 13 amino acids. The CDR3 reads CSSSFSSYNEQFF. CDR3 nucleotide sequence: TGCAGCTCTTCATTTAGCTCCTACAATGAGCAGTTCTTC.

This rearrangement joins TRBV20-1 to TRBJ1-5, with D unclear. V lost 0 bases and J lost 3, with 9 bases in between. Germline lookup yields CDR1 DFQATT and CDR2 SNEGSKA (reference sequence). The CDR3 length is 14 residues. This CDR3 is CSARDSGFNQPQHF. The CDR3 region has the DNA TGCAGTGCTAGAGATAGCGGATTCAATCAGCCCCAGCATTTT.

This clonotype was counted a few times. The gene calls are TRBV5-5 and TRBJ2-7; perhaps TRBD2 as D (6 bases). With 4 bases removed from V and 2 bases from J, the gap between germline ends came to 16 bases. The CDR3 covers 15 residues. Per the germline V gene, CDR1 is SGHKS and CDR2 is YYEKEE (reference sequence). The CDR3 sequence: CASSPGLSDTYEQYF. Here the CDR3 DNA reads TGTGCCAGCAGCCCGGGACTTTCTGATACCTACGAGCAGTACTTC. The full variable domain, its missing parts supplied by reference TRBV5-5 and TRBJ2-7, is DAGVTQSPTHLIKTRGQQVTLRCSPISGHKSVSWYQQVLGQGPQFIFQYYEKEERGRGNFPDRFSARQFPNYSSELNVNALLLGDSALYLCASSPGLSDTYEQYFGPGTRLTVT.

The V call is TRBV6-1, the J call TRBJ1-1; D is undetermined. Germline V lookup: CDR1 MNHNS, CDR2 SASEGT. The length of the CDR3 is 13 residues. V was pared by 6 bases and J by 1 base, with 9 bases between. DNA of the CDR3: TGTGCCAGCAGCCGCAGGAGGAACACTGAAGCTTTCTTT. This gives the protein CASSRRRNTEAFF.

The chain combines TRBV15 with TRBJ1-1; D possibly corresponds to TRBD1 (5 bases). CDR3 length: 13 amino acids. CDR1 and CDR2 from the germline V gene are LNHNV and YYDKDF (reference sequence). Trimming stripped 0 bases from V and 8 bases from J, with 10 bases between. This CDR3 is CATSRDTGLEAFF. For the CDR3, the DNA is TGTGCCACCAGCAGAGACACAGGTTTGGAAGCTTTCTTT.

This clonotype showed up just a few times. The gene calls are TRBV7-9 and TRBJ2-7; TRBD2 agrees at 10 bases. The germline gives CDR1 SEHNR, CDR2 FQNEAQ (reference sequence). CDR3 size: 17 residues. V shed 4 bases, J shed 5 bases, and the junction held 14 bases outside the gene matches. The CDR3 loop is CASSYRPVASGSNEQYF. The CDR3 DNA reads as TGTGCCAGCAGCTACCGACCGGTCGCTAGCGGGAGTAACGAGCAGTACTTC.

This clonotype was detected only a few times. The chain recombines TRBV4-1 with TRBJ2-7; 7 bases align to TRBD2. Germline trimming cut 4 bases from V and 0 bases from J; bases unmatched to any gene: 9. This CDR3 comprises 16 residues. The germline V gene encodes CDR1 MGHRA and CDR2 YSYEKL. As DNA, the CDR3 is TGCGCCAGCAGCCGAAACCCCGGGACTACCTCCTACGAGCAGTACTTC. It encodes CASSRNPGTTSYEQYF.

This rearrangement joins TRBV9 to TRBJ1-6, with D maybe TRBD1 (5 bases). Trimming took off 0 bases at V and 3 bases at J, with 10 bases between the two ends. This CDR3 is 16 amino acids long. Germline loops: CDR1 SGDLS, CDR2 YYNGEE. CDR3 sequence reads: CASSVGVRGYNSPLHF. The CDR3 DNA reads as TGTGCCAGCAGCGTAGGGGTGAGGGGCTATAATTCACCCCTCCACTTT.